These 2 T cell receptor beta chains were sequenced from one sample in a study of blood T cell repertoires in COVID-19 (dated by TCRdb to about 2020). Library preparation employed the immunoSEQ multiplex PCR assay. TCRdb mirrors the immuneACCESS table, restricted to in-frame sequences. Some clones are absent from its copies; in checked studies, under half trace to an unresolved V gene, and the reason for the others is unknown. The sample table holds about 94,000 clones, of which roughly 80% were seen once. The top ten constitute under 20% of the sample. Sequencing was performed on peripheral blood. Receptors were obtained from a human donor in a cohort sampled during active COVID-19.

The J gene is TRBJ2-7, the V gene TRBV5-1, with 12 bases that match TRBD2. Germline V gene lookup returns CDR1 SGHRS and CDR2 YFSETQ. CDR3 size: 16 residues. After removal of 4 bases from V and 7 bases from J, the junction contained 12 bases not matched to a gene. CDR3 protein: CASSVALLAGGGEQYF. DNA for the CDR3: TGCGCCAGCAGCGTCGCCTTACTAGCGGGAGGTGGTGAGCAGTACTTC.

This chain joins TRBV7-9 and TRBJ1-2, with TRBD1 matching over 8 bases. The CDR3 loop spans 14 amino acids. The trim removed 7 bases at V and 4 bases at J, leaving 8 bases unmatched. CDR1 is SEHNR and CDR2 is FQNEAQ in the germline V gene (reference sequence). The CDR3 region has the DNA TGTGCCAGCACCCCAGGGGGCCCTGGCTATGGCTACACCTTC. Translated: CASTPGGPGYGYTF.